The rows below give T cell receptor beta chains drawn from one sample of a study of CD8+CD57+ T cells in acquired aplastic anemia. TCRdb fed the reads into MiXCR, producing one record per CDR3 protein. The sample comprises over 150,000 distinct CDR3 sequences, about three fifths of which are singletons, and roughly 46% rests with the top ten. The sample taken for sequencing was sorted CD4+, CD8+, or CD8+CD57+ T cells (not recorded which) from PBMCs. These TCRs come from a human donor with aplastic anemia. Each CDR3 is given with its conserved first and last residue. The D gene is left open where the match is weak. Size values are once, few and many counts, or a class for expanded clones, and some rows have none.

d_call: NA; j_call: TRBJ2-7; v_call: TRBV10-3; clone_size: NA; cdr3_aa: CAISESLYQEQYF; cdr3_nt: TGTGCCATCAGTGAGTCCTTGTATCAGGAGCAGTACTTC
d_call: NA; j_call: TRBJ1-5; v_call: TRBV7-9; clone_size: NA; cdr3_aa: CASSLEGVAGQPQHF; cdr3_nt: TGTGCCAGCAGCTTAGAGGGGGTAGCAGGTCAGCCCCAGCATTTT
d_call: NA; j_call: TRBJ2-5; v_call: TRBV9; clone_size: few; cdr3_aa: CASSTQYQETQYF; cdr3_nt: TGTGCCAGCAGCACGCAATACCAAGAGACCCAGTACTTC
d_call: NA; j_call: TRBJ2-4; v_call: TRBV14; clone_size: few; cdr3_aa: CASSQGSLAKNIQYF; cdr3_nt: TGTGCCAGCAGCCAGGGCAGCCTAGCCAAAAACATTCAGTACTTC
d_call: NA; j_call: TRBJ1-6; v_call: TRBV9; clone_size: many; cdr3_aa: CASSVAGWQELHF; cdr3_nt: TGTGCCAGCAGCGTAGCGGGTTGGCAGGAACTCCACTTT
d_call: NA; j_call: TRBJ2-7; v_call: TRBV20-1; clone_size: NA; cdr3_aa: CSARLAAGSSYEQYF; cdr3_nt: TGCAGTGCTAGGTTAGCGGCCGGGTCCTCCTACGAGCAGTACTTC
d_call: NA; j_call: TRBJ2-3; v_call: TRBV2; clone_size: NA; cdr3_aa: CASSDYRTFTDTQYF; cdr3_nt: TGTGCCAGCAGTGATTATCGGACCTTCACAGATACGCAGTATTTT
d_call: TRBD1; j_call: TRBJ2-1; v_call: TRBV10-3; clone_size: NA; cdr3_aa: CAISEDRDPPNSYNEQFF; cdr3_nt: TGTGCCATCAGTGAGGACAGGGACCCCCCCAACTCCTACAATGAGCAGTTCTTC
d_call: NA; j_call: TRBJ2-7; v_call: TRBV5-1; clone_size: NA; cdr3_aa: CASSLFGNEQYF; cdr3_nt: TGCGCCAGCAGCTTGTTTGGGAACGAGCAGTACTTC
d_call: NA; j_call: TRBJ2-3; v_call: TRBV19; clone_size: once; cdr3_aa: CASRQIDTDTQYF; cdr3_nt: TGTGCCAGTAGACAGATAGACACAGATACGCAGTATTTT
d_call: NA; j_call: TRBJ1-1; v_call: TRBV7-7; clone_size: NA; cdr3_aa: CASSQRGDGTEAFF; cdr3_nt: TGTGCCAGCAGCCAAAGGGGGGATGGCACTGAAGCTTTCTTT
d_call: TRBD1; j_call: TRBJ1-3; v_call: TRBV10-3; clone_size: NA; cdr3_aa: CAISESTGTGNTIYF; cdr3_nt: TGTGCCATCAGTGAGTCGACAGGGACTGGAAACACCATATATTTT
d_call: TRBD1; j_call: TRBJ1-6; v_call: TRBV7-9; clone_size: few; cdr3_aa: CASSLNAGQGGSPLHF; cdr3_nt: TGTGCCAGCAGCTTAAATGCGGGACAGGGGGGTTCACCCCTCCACTTT
d_call: TRBD1; j_call: TRBJ2-5; v_call: TRBV5-8; clone_size: many; cdr3_aa: CASRPGQGQETQYF; cdr3_nt: TGTGCCAGCAGGCCGGGACAGGGACAAGAGACCCAGTACTTC
d_call: TRBD1; j_call: TRBJ2-7; v_call: TRBV10-3; clone_size: NA; cdr3_aa: CAISEPRDRVSEQYF; cdr3_nt: TGTGCCATCAGTGAGCCCCGGGACAGGGTCAGCGAGCAGTACTTC
d_call: NA; j_call: TRBJ2-3; v_call: TRBV7-2; clone_size: NA; cdr3_aa: CASSSLIDTQYF; cdr3_nt: TGTGCCAGCAGTTCTTTGATAGATACGCAGTATTTT
d_call: TRBD1; j_call: TRBJ1-5; v_call: TRBV20-1; clone_size: NA; cdr3_aa: CSARQGGQPQHF; cdr3_nt: TGCAGTGCACGACAGGGCGGTCAGCCCCAGCATTTT
d_call: TRBD2; j_call: TRBJ2-7; v_call: TRBV10-1; clone_size: few; cdr3_aa: CASSVGLGYEQYF; cdr3_nt: TGCGCCAGCAGTGTCGGACTAGGGTACGAGCAGTACTTC
d_call: TRBD1; j_call: TRBJ1-2; v_call: TRBV29-1; clone_size: many; cdr3_aa: CSVDGRGQGYTF; cdr3_nt: TGCAGCGTTGATGGCAGGGGGCAAGGCTACACCTTC
d_call: NA; j_call: TRBJ2-7; v_call: TRBV12-3/TRBV12-4; clone_size: NA; cdr3_aa: CASSLALGPGEQYF; cdr3_nt: TGTGCCAGCAGTTTAGCGCTCGGGCCAGGCGAGCAGTACTTC
d_call: NA; j_call: TRBJ1-5; v_call: TRBV20-1; clone_size: NA; cdr3_aa: CSANSEGAKPQHF; cdr3_nt: TGCAGTGCTAACAGTGAGGGAGCGAAGCCCCAGCATTTT
d_call: NA; j_call: TRBJ1-4; v_call: TRBV20-1; clone_size: NA; cdr3_aa: CSARDPGGPNEKLFF; cdr3_nt: TGCAGTGCTAGAGATCCCGGGGGACCTAATGAAAAACTGTTTTTT
d_call: NA; j_call: TRBJ1-5; v_call: TRBV19; clone_size: once; cdr3_aa: CASSDTGQGQPQHF; cdr3_nt: TGTGCCAGTAGTGATACAGGGCAAGGGCAGCCCCAGCATTTT
d_call: TRBD2; j_call: TRBJ2-1; v_call: TRBV12-3/TRBV12-4; clone_size: NA; cdr3_aa: CASSLAGGSNEQFF; cdr3_nt: TGTGCCAGCAGTTTAGCGGGAGGGAGCAATGAGCAGTTCTTC
d_call: NA; j_call: TRBJ1-6; v_call: TRBV19; clone_size: NA; cdr3_aa: CASSITGIRSPLHF; cdr3_nt: TGTGCCAGTAGTATTACGGGGATCCGGTCACCCCTCCACTTT
d_call: TRBD1; j_call: TRBJ2-3; v_call: TRBV10-3; clone_size: NA; cdr3_aa: CAISAIPTGGSDTQYF; cdr3_nt: TGTGCCATCAGTGCCATCCCGACAGGGGGGTCCGATACGCAGTATTTT